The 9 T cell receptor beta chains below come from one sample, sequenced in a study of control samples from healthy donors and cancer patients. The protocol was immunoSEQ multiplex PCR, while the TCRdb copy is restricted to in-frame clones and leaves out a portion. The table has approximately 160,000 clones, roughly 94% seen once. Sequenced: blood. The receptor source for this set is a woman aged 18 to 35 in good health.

Here the CDR3 reads CASSVVKGGYGYTF. The DNA of the CDR3 is TGTGCCAGCAGCGTAGTGAAGGGAGGCTATGGCTACACCTTC. The chain employs TRBV9 and TRBJ1-2; no clear D gene. CDR3 length: 14 residues. Trimming shortened V by 0 bases and J by 4 bases, and 10 bases separated the two germline ends. Germline-derived CDR1 and CDR2 are SGDLS and YYNGEE.

For the CDR3, the DNA is TGTGCCAGCACTCAATCCGGGACGGGGAGAGCAGATACGCAGTATTTT. Encoded protein: CASTQSGTGRADTQYF. The chain recombines TRBV9 with TRBJ2-3; D is possibly TRBD1 or TRBD2 (5 bases each). The CDR3 totals 16 residues. Germline lookup yields CDR1 SGDLS and CDR2 YYNGEE. The germline V and J ends were trimmed by 6 bases and 4 bases, with 21 bases remaining between them.

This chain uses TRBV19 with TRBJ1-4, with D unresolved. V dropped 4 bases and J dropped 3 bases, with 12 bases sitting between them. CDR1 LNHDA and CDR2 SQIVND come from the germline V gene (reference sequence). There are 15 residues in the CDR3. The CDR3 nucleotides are TGTGCCAGTAGTACACACAGCTTACCTAATGAAAAACTGTTTTTT. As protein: CASSTHSLPNEKLFF.

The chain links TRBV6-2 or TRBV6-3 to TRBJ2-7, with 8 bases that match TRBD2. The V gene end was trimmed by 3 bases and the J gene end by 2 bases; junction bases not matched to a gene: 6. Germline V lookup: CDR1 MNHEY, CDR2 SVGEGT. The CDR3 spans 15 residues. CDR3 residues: CASSYRVAGTYEQYF. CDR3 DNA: TGTGCCAGCAGTTATAGGGTAGCGGGGACCTACGAGCAGTACTTC.

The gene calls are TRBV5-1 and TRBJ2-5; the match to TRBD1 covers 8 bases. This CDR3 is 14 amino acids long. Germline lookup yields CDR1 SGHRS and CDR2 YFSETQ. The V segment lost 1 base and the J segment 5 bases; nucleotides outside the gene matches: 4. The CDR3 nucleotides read TGCGCCAGCAGCTTGTCCCAGGGGGCTGAGACCCAGTACTTC. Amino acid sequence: CASSLSQGAETQYF.

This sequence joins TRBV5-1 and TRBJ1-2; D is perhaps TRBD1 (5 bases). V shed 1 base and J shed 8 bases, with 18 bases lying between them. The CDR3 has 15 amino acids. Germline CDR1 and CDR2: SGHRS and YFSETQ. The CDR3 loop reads CASSLLRGKVYGYTF. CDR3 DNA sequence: TGCGCCAGCAGCTTGTTGCGGGGGAAGGTTTACGGCTACACCTTC. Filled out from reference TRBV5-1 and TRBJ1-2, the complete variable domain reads KAGVTQTPRYLIKTRGQQVTLSCSPISGHRSVSWYQQTPGQGLQFLFEYFSETQRNKGNFPGRFSGRQFSNSRSEMNVSTLELGDSALYLCASSLLRGKVYGYTFGSGTRLTVV.

The CDR3 DNA sequence: TGTGCCACCAGTGCCCGTAGCACAGATACGCAGTATTTT. Translating gives CATSARSTDTQYF. The chain combines TRBV24-1 with TRBJ2-3; no clear D. The germline gives CDR1 KGHDR, CDR2 SFDVKD. V lost 5 bases and J lost 0, with 5 bases in between. This CDR3 spans 13 amino acids.

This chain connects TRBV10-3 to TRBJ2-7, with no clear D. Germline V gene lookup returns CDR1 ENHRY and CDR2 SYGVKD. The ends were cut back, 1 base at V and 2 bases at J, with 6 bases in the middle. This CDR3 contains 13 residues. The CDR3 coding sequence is TGTGCCATCAGTGAGTTCCCCCCCTACGAGCAGTACTTC. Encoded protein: CAISEFPPYEQYF.

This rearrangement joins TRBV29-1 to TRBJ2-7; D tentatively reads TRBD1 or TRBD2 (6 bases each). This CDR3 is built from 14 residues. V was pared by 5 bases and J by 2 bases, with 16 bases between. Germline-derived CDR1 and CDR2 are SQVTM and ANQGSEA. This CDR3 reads CSVSTGARTYEQYF. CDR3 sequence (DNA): TGCAGCGTTAGCACGGGGGCGAGAACCTACGAGCAGTACTTC.